This T cell receptor (beta chain) emerged from a study of T cell changes during pregnancy in multiple sclerosis. This CDR3 is 16 amino acids long. The junction had 4 bases not matched to a gene; V was cut back by 2 bases and J by 1 base. Per the germline V gene, CDR1 is MNHEY and CDR2 is SVGAGI. This clone was recorded at least ten times. Data came from immunoSEQ multiplex PCR; TCRdb stores just in-frame clones and leaves some out. The table has 50,000 to 65,000 clones, 90% seen once. The chain employs TRBV6-5 and TRBJ1-1; TRBD1 aligns across 10 bases. The sequence derives from a female donor with multiple sclerosis, enrolled in a pregnancy study. Sample: CD8+ T cells from peripheral blood mononuclear cells, taken before pregnancy. Here the CDR3 reads CASSYIGTGENTEAFF. The CDR3 DNA sequence: TGTGCCAGCAGTTACATCGGGACAGGGGAGAACACTGAAGCTTTCTTT.